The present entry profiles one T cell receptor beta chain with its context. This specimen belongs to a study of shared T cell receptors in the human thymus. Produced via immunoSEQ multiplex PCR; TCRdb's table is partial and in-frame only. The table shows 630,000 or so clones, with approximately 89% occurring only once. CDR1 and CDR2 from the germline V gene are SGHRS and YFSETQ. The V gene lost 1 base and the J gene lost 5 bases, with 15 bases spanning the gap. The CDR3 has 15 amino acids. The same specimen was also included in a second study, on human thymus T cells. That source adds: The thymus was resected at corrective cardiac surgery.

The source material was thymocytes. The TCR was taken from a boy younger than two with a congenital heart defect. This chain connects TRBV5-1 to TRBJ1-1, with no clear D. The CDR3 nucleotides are TGCGCCAGCAGCTTGTTCGCGAGCGGCGGGACTGAAGCTTTCTTT. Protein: CASSLFASGGTEAFF.